The clone carrying this T cell receptor (beta chain) was recorded only once. Its target is not known. The data originate from a study of high-grade serous ovarian cancer treatment subgroups. Study-level background: Samples averaged about 15,000 reads and 7,500 or so unique TCR beta rearrangements.

Data came from immunoSEQ multiplex PCR; TCRdb stores just in-frame clones and leaves some out. The sample yields around 4,500 clones, around 82% seen once. V lost 0 bases and J 1 base, leaving 6 bases between the germline ends. The CDR3 loop spans 13 amino acids. Germline V lookup: CDR1 SQVTM, CDR2 ANQGSEA. Study-level points and caveats: Higher neoantigen levels went with greater TCR clonal relatedness. Tumors within one patient showed repertoire similarity of roughly 0.1 to 0.85. Bulk tumor TCR sequencing gave no spatial information.

Tumor tissue was taken before any definitive surgery or chemotherapy was given. Sequenced sample: tumor tissue. The receptor was derived from a human donor with high-grade serous ovarian cancer. The chain carries TRBV29-1 and TRBJ1-1; D gene unclear. CDR3 nucleotides: TGCAGCGTTGAAGATTGGGGGAACACTGAAGCTTTCTTT. It encodes CSVEDWGNTEAFF. Looking up the rest from reference TRBV29-1 and TRBJ1-1 gives the full variable domain: SAVISQKPSRDICQRGTSLTIQCQVDSQVTMMFWYRQQPGQSLTLIATANQGSEATYESGFVIDKFPISRPNLTFSTLTVSNMSPEDSSIYLCSVEDWGNTEAFFGQGTRLTVV.